Below, 5 T cell receptor beta chains from the same sample are listed, as sequenced in a study of blood T cell repertoires in COVID-19. Clones were read by immunoSEQ multiplex PCR, and TCRdb kept only the in-frame ones, dropping some. The sample holds about 360,000 clones, approximately 86% seen once. Source material: peripheral blood. These receptors originate from a human donor in a cohort sampled during active COVID-19.

The chain uses TRBV5-4 and TRBJ2-1, with 9 bases matching TRBD2. V gave up 4 bases and J gave up 0 bases; unmatched junction bases: 14. Germline V CDR1 and CDR2: SGHNT, YYREEE (reference sequence). The CDR3 runs to 19 residues. DNA of the CDR3: TGTGCCAGCAGCCCGGTCGGGCTAGCGGGGCGGAGCTCCTACAATGAGCAGTTCTTC. Amino acids: CASSPVGLAGRSSYNEQFF. The whole variable domain, remainder taken from reference TRBV5-4 and TRBJ2-1, is ETGVTQSPTHLIKTRGQQVTLRCSSQSGHNTVSWYQQALGQGPQFIFQYYREEENGRGNFPPRFSGLQFPNYSSELNVNALELDDSALYLCASSPVGLAGRSSYNEQFFGPGTRLTVL.

V is TRBV5-5 and J is TRBJ2-7; no firm D call. The CDR3 extends over 12 amino acids. Trimming removed 0 bases at V and 8 bases at J, with 9 bases between. Germline V lookup: CDR1 SGHKS, CDR2 YYEKEE (reference sequence). CDR3 region: CASSLVSSQQYF. The CDR3 DNA reads as TGTGCCAGCAGCTTGGTGTCTTCTCAGCAGTACTTC. Drawing the rest from reference TRBV5-5 and TRBJ2-7, the complete variable domain is DAGVTQSPTHLIKTRGQQVTLRCSPISGHKSVSWYQQVLGQGPQFIFQYYEKEERGRGNFPDRFSARQFPNYSSELNVNALLLGDSALYLCASSLVSSQQYFGPGTRLTVT.

CDR3 protein: CASASGRRDQPQHF. The DNA of the CDR3 is TGTGCCAGTGCGTCGGGCAGGCGGGATCAGCCCCAGCATTTT. The V gene is TRBV19, the J gene TRBJ1-5; no clear D gene. The CDR3 extends over 14 amino acids. Trimming stripped 8 bases from V and 5 bases from J, with 16 bases between. The germline V gene encodes CDR1 LNHDA and CDR2 SQIVND (reference sequence).

The chain recombines TRBV19 with TRBJ1-2, with 9 bases fitting TRBD1. The CDR3 covers 13 residues. Trimming cost V 8 bases and J 4 bases; bases outside gene matches: 5. Germline V CDR1 and CDR2: LNHDA, SQIVND (reference sequence). The CDR3 coding sequence is TGTGCCAGTCTAGACAGGGGGGTCTATGGCTACACCTTC. Amino acids: CASLDRGVYGYTF.

This rearrangement joins TRBV5-1 to TRBJ2-3; TRBD1 agrees at 7 bases. The CDR3 spans 13 residues. Looked up from germline, CDR1 is SGHRS and CDR2 is YFSETQ. Losses at the gene ends were 1 base for V and 4 bases for J; bases not matched to a gene: 0. The CDR3 DNA sequence: TGCGCCAGCAGCTTGCAGGGGGCAGATACGCAGTATTTT. This sequence encodes CASSLQGADTQYF. The full variable domain, with the rest looked up from reference TRBV5-1 and TRBJ2-3, is KAGVTQTPRYLIKTRGQQVTLSCSPISGHRSVSWYQQTPGQGLQFLFEYFSETQRNKGNFPGRFSGRQFSNSRSEMNVSTLELGDSALYLCASSLQGADTQYFGPGTRLTVL.